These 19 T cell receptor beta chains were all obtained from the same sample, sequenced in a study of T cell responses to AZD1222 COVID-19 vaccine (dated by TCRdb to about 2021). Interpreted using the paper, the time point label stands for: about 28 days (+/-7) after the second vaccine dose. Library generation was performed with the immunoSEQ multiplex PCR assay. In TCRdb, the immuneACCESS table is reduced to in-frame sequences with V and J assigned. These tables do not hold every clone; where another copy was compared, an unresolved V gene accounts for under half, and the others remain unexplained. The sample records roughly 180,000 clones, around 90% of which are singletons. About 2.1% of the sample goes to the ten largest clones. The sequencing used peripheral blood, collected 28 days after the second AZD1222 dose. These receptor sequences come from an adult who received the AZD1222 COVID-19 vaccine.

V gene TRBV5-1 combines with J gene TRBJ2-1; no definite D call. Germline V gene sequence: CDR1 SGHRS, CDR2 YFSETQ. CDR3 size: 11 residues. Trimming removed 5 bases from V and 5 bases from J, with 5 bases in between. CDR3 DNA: TGCGCCAGCAGAAGGGACAATGAGCAGTTCTTC. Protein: CASRRDNEQFF.

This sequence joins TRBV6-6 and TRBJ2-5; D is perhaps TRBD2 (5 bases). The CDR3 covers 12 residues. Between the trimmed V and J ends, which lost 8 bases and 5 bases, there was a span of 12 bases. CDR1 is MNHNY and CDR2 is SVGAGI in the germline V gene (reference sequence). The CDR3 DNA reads TGTGCCAGCTCCACTAGACGGGAGACCCAGTACTTC. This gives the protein CASSTRRETQYF.

The CDR3 DNA reads as TGTGCCAGCAGCCGACTAGCGGGGGGTTCCTACGAGCAGTACTTC. Translation gives CASSRLAGGSYEQYF. The V call is TRBV7-6, the J call TRBJ2-7; TRBD2 aligns across 13 bases. J lost 1 base, V lost 5 bases, and 2 bases had no gene match. The CDR3 covers 15 residues. The germline V gene has CDR1 SGHVS and CDR2 FNYEAQ.

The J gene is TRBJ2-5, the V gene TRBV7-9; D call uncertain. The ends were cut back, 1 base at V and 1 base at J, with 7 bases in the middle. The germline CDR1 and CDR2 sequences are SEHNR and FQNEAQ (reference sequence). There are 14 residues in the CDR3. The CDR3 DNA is TGTGCCAGCAGCTTAGGGCACATCCAAGAGACCCAGTACTTC. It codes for CASSLGHIQETQYF.

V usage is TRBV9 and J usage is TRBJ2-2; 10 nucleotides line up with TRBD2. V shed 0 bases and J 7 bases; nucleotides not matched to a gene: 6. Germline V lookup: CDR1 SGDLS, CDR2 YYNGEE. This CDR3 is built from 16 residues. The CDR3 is CASSVELAGLVGELFF. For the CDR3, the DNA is TGTGCCAGCAGCGTAGAACTAGCGGGATTAGTCGGGGAGCTGTTTTTT.

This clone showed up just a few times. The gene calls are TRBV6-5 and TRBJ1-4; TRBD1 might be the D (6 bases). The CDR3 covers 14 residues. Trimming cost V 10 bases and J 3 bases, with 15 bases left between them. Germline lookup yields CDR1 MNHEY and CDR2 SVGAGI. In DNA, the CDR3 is TGTGCCACAACAGGGAATGCACCTAATGAAAAACTGTTTTTT. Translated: CATTGNAPNEKLFF.

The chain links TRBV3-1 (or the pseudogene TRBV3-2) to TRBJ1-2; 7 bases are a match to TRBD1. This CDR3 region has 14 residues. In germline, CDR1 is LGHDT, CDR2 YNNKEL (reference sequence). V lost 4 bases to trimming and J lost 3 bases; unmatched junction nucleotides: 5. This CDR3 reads CASSLDRWDYGYTF. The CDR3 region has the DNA TGTGCCAGCAGCCTGGACAGGTGGGACTATGGCTACACCTTC.

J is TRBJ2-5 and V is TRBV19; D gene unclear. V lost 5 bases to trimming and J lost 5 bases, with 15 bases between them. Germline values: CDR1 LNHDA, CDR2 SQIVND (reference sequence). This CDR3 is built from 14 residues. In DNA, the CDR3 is TGTGCCAGTAGTCCGACCTTTTTCTCCGAGACCCAGTACTTC. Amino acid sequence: CASSPTFFSETQYF. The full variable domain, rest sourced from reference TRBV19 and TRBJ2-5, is DGGITQSPKYLFRKEGQNVTLSCEQNLNHDAMYWYRQDPGQGLRLIYYSQIVNDFQKGDIAEGYSVSREKKESFPLTVTSAQKNPTAFYLCASSPTFFSETQYFGPGTRLLVL.

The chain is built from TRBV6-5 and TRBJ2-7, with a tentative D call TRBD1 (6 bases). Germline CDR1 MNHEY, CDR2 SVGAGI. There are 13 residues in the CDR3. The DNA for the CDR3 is TGTGCCAGCGGGGGTAAGTCAGGGGCTTTTAGATTGGTC. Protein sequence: CASGGKSGAFRLV.

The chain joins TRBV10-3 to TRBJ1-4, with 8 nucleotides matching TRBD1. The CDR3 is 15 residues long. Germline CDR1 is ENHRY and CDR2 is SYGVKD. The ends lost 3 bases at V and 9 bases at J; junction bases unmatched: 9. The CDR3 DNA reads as TGTGCCATCAGTGAAAAGGACAGGGAGTTGAAAAAACTGTTTTTT. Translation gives CAISEKDRELKKLFF.

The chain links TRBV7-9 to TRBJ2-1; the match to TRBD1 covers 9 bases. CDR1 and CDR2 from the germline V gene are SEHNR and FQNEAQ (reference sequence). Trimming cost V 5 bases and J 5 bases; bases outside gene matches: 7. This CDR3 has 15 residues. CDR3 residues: CASSPYRDRDNEQFF. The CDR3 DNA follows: TGTGCCAGCAGCCCCTACCGGGACAGGGACAATGAGCAGTTCTTC.

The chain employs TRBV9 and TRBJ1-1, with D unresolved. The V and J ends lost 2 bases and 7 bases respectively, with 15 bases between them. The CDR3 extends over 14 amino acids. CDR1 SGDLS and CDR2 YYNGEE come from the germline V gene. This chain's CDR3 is CASSVRPQVNEAFF. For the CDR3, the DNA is TGTGCCAGCAGCGTTCGGCCCCAGGTGAATGAAGCTTTCTTT.

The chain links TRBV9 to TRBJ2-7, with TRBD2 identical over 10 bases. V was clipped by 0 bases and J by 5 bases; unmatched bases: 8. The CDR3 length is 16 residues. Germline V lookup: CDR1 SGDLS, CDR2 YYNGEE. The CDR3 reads CASSVDWASGRNEQYF. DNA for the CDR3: TGTGCCAGCAGCGTAGATTGGGCTAGCGGGAGAAACGAGCAGTACTTC.

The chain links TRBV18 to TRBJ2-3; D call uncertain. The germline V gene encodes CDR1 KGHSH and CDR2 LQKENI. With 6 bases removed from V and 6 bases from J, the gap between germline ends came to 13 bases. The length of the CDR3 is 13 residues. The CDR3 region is CASSPETFDTQYF. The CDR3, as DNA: TGTGCCAGCTCCCCCGAAACGTTTGATACGCAGTATTTT.

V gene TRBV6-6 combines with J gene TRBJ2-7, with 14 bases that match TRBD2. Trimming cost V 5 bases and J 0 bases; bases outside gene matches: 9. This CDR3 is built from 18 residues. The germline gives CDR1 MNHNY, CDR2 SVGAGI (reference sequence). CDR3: CASSRLGLAGGRSYEQYF. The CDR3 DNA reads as TGTGCCAGCAGTAGATTAGGACTAGCGGGAGGACGCTCCTACGAGCAGTACTTC.

CDR3 in amino acids: CASSTTSGEYNEQFF. CDR3 sequence (DNA): TGTGCCAGCAGCACCACTAGCGGGGAATACAATGAGCAGTTCTTC. The rearrangement joins TRBV7-2 to TRBJ2-1; TRBD2 agrees at 10 bases. Germline lookup yields CDR1 SGHTA and CDR2 FQGNSA. V gave up 5 bases and J gave up 4 bases; unmatched junction bases: 5. The CDR3 is 15 residues long.

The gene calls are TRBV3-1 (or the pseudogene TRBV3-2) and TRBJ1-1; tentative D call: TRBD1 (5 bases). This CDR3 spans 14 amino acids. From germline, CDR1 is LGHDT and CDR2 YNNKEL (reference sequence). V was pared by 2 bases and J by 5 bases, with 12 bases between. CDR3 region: CASSQTPEGTEAFF. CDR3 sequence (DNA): TGTGCCAGCAGCCAAACACCTGAGGGGACTGAAGCTTTCTTT.

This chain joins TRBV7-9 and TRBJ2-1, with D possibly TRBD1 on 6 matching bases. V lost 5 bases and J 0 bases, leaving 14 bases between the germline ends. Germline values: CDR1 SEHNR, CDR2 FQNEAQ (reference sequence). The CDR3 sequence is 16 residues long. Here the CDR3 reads CASSAGQGTSYNEQFF. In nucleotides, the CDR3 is TGTGCCAGCAGCGCCGGGCAGGGGACCTCCTACAATGAGCAGTTCTTC.

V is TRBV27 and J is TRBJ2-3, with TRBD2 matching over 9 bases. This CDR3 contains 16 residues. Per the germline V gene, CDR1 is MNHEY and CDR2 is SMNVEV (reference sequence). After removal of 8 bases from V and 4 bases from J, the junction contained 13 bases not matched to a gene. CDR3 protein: CASRAGGPRQSDTQYF. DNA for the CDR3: TGTGCCAGCCGGGCGGGAGGGCCTCGTCAGTCAGATACGCAGTATTTT.